This is a list of T cell receptor beta chains from one sample in a study of tumor-infiltrating lymphocytes in primary liver carcinoma. TCRdb redid the calling of the multiplex PCR reads with MiXCR, one entry per CDR3 protein. This sample has roughly 100,000 distinct CDR3 sequences, with roughly 80% found just once. Sequences were obtained from liver tumor tissue from sampling region 3. The receptors come from a man aged 35 to 55 with primary liver carcinoma and hepatitis B virus infection. CDR3s include the opening cysteine and the closing phenylalanine or tryptophan. The D gene is left open where the match is weak. Clone size is given for some rows only: seen once, a few or many times, or a class if the clone is expanded.

CDR3aa	CDR3nt	v_gene	j_gene	abundance	d_gene
CASSRSPRLAGERTVTQYF	TGTGCCAGCAGCCGATCGCCGAGACTAGCAGGAGAGAGGACAGTTACACAGTATTTT	TRBV11-2	TRBJ2-3	.	.
CASSLRQGAQETQYF	TGTGCTAGCAGCTTGAGACAGGGGGCGCAGGAGACCCAGTACTTC	TRBV5-4	TRBJ2-5	.	TRBD1
CSVNNRVCNQAQYF	TGCAGTGTTAACAACAGGGTCTGCAACCAAGCCCAGTACTTC	TRBV29-1	TRBJ2-5	.	.
CASSSDPTNYEQFF	TGTGCCAGCAGCTCCGACCCGACTAACTATGAGCAGTTCTTC	TRBV6-2/TRBV6-3	TRBJ2-1	few	.
CTSSLDGGTGNYGYPF	TGTACCAGCAGCTTAGATGGCGGGACAGGGAACTATGGTTACCCCTTC	TRBV11-2	TRBJ1-2	once	TRBD1
CATEGRTTNTWGLFF	TGTGCCACGGAGGGCAGAACTACGAACACCTGGGGGCTGTTCTTT	TRBV28	TRBJ2-2	.	.
CASSEADRSSYGQYF	TGTGCCAGCAGTGAAGCAGACAGGAGCTCCTACGGACAGTACTTC	TRBV6-1	TRBJ2-7	.	.
CSIDGGWGTRIEAFF	TGCAGTATTGACGGGGGGTGGGGGACGAGGATTGAAGCTTTCTTT	TRBV29-1	TRBJ1-1	.	.
CCVLVGEQFF	TGCTGCGTTCTTGTCGGCGAGCAGTTCTTC	TRBV29-1	TRBJ2-1	.	.
CASSFSTYKQYF	TGTGCCAGCAGTTTCTCGACCTACAAGCAGTACTTC	TRBV12-3/TRBV12-4	TRBJ2-7	.	.
CGSSLSVGSGMALKINTQYF	TGTGGCAGCAGCTTATCGGTTGGATCCGGGATGGCCCTAAAGATAAATACGCAGTATTTT	TRBV7-8	TRBJ2-3	once	.